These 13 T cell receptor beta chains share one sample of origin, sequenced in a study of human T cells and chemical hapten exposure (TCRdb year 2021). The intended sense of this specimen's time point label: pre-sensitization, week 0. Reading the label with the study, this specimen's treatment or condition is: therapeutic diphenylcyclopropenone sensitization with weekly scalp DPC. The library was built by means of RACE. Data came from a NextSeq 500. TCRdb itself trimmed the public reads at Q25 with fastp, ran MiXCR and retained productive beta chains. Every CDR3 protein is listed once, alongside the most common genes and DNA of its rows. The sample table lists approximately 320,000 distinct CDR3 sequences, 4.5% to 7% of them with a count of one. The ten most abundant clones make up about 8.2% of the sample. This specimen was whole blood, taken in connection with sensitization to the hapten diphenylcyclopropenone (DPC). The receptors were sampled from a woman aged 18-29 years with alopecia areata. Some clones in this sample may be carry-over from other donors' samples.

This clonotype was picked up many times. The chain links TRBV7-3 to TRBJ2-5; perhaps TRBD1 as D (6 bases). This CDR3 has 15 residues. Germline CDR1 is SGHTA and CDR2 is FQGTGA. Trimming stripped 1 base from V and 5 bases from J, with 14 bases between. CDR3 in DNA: TGTGCCAGCAGCTTAAATACAGGGTCGAGGGAGACCCAGTACTTC. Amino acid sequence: CASSLNTGSRETQYF.

The CDR3 spells CAISRLAGDYNEQFF. DNA of the CDR3: TGTGCCATCAGTAGACTAGCGGGGGACTACAATGAGCAGTTCTTC. V gene TRBV10-3 combines with J gene TRBJ2-1; TRBD2 matches at 12 bases. This CDR3 contains 15 residues. Germline lookup yields CDR1 ENHRY and CDR2 SYGVKD. V was pared by 5 bases and J by 3 bases, with 2 bases of the junction left unmatched.

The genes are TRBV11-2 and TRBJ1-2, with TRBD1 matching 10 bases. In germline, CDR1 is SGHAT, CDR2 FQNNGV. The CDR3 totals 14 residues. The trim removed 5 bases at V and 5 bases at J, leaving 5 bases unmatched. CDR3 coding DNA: TGTGCCAGCAGCCCAGACAGGGGGCCTTATGGCTACACCTTC. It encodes CASSPDRGPYGYTF.

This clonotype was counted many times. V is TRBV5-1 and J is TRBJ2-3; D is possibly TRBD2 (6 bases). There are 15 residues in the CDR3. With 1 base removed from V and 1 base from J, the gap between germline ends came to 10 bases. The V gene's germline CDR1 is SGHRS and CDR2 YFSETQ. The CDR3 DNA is TGCGCCAGCAGCTTGTCGGGGGTGGGCACAGATACGCAGTATTTT. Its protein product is CASSLSGVGTDTQYF.

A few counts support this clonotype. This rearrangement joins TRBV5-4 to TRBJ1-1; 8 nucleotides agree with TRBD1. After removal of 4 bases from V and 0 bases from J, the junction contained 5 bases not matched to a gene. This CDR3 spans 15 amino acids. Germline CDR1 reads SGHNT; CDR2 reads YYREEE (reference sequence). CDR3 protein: CASSGGTGVNTEAFF. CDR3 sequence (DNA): TGTGCCAGCAGCGGGGGGACAGGCGTGAACACTGAAGCTTTCTTT.

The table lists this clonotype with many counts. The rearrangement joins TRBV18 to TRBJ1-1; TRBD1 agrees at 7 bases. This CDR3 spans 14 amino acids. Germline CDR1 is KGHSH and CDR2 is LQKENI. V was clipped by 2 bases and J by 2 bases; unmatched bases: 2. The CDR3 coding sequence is TGTGCCAGCTCACCAGACAGGGCCAACACTGAAGCTTTCTTT. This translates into CASSPDRANTEAFF.

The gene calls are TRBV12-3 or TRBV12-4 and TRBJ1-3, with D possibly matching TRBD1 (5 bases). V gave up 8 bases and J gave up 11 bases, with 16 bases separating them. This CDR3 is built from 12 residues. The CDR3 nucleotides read TGTGCCAGCCGTATACTGGGGGAAGCCATATATTTT. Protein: CASRILGEAIYF.

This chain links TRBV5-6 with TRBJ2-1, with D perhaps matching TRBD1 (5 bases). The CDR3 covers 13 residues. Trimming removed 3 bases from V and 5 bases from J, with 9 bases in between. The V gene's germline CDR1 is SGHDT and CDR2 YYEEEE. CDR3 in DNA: TGTGCCAGCAGCTCTACAGGTCACAATGAGCAGTTCTTC. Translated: CASSSTGHNEQFF.

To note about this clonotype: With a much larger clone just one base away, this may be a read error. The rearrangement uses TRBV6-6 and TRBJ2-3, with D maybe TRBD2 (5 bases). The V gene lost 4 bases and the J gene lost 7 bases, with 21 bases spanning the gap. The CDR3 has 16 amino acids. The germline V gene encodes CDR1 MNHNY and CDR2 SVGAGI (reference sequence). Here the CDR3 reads CASSFRSGATLNTQYF. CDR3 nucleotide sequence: TGTGCCAGCAGTTTCAGAAGCGGTGCCACATTAAATACGCAGTATTTT.

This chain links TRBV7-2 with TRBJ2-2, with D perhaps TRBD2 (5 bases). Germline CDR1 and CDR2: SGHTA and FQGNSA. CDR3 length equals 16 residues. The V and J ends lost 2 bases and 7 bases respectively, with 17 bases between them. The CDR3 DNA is TGTGCCAGCAGCTTAATGGACTCGGTCCTCAGCGGGGAGCTGTTTTTT. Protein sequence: CASSLMDSVLSGELFF. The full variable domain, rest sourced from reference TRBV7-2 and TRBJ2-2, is GAGVSQSPSNKVTEKGKDVELRCDPISGHTALYWYRQSLGQGLEFLIYFQGNSAPDKSGLPSDRFSAERTGGSVSTLTIQRTQQEDSAVYLCASSLMDSVLSGELFFGEGSRLTVL.

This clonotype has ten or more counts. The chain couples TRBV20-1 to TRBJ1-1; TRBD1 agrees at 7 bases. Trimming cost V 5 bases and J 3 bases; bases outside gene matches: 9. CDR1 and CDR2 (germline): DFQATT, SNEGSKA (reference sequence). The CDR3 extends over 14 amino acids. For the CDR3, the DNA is TGCAGTGCTCGGAGTGGACAGGAGTACACTGAAGCTTTCTTT. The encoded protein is CSARSGQEYTEAFF.

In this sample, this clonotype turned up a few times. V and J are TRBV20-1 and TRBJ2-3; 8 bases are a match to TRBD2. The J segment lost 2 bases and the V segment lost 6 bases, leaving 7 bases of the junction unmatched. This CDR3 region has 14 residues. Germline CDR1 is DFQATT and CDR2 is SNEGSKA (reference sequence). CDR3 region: CSAKTSGNTDTQYF. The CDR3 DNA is TGCAGTGCCAAAACTAGCGGAAACACAGATACGCAGTATTTT.

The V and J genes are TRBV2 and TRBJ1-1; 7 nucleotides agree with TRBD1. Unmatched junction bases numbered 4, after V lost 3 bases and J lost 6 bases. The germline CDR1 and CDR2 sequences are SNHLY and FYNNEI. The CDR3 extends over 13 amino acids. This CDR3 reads CASSEYRGPEAFF. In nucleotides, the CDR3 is TGTGCCAGCAGTGAGTACAGGGGACCTGAAGCTTTCTTT.